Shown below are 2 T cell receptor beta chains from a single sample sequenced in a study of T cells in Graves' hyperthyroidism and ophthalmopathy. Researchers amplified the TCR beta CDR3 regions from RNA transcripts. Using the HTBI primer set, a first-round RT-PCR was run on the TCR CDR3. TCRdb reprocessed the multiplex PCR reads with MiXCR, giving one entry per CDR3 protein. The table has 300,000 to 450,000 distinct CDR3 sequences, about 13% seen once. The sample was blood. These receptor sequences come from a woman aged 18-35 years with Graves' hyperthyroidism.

The CDR3: CASSLETGVGGYTF. The CDR3 nucleotides are TGTGCCAGCAGCTTGGAGACAGGGGTAGGAGGCTACACCTTC. The rearrangement joins TRBV5-4 to TRBJ1-2, with 8 bases fitting TRBD1. The CDR3 totals 14 residues. Germline CDR1 reads SGHNT; CDR2 reads YYREEE (reference sequence). J gave up 8 bases and V 0 bases, and 6 bases lay outside the gene matches.

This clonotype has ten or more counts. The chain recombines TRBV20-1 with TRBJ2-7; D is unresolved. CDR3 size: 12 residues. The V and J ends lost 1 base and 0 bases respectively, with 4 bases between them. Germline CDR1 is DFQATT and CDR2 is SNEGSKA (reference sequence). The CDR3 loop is CSARGSSYEQYF. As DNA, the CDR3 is TGCAGTGCTAGAGGCAGCTCCTACGAGCAGTACTTC.